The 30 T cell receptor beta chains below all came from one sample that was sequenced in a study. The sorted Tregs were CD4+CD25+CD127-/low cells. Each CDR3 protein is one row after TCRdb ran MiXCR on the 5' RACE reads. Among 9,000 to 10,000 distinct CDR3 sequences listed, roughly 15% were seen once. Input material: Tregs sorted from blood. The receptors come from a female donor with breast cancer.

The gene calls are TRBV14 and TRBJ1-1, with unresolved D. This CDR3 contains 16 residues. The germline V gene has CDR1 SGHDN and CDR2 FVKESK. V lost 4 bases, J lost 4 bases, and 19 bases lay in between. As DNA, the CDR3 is TGTGCCAGCAGCCGCATCTCCTCGGGGATTGTCACTGAAGCTTTCTTT. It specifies CASSRISSGIVTEAFF.

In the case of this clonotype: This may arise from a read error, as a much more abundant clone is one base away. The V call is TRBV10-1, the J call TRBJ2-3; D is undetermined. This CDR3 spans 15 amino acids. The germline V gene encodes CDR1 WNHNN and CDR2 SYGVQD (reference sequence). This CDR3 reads CTSSDPALGTDTQYF. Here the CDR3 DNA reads TGCACCAGCAGTGACCCCGCTTTGGGCACAGATACGCAGTATTTT.

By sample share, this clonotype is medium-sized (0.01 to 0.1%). The CDR3 region has the DNA TGTGCCAGCAGCCCGACAGGGTCGGAGTATGGCTACACCTTC. Its protein is CASSPTGSEYGYTF. The chain has TRBV7-2 and TRBJ1-2; 7 bases line up with TRBD1. The CDR3 has 14 residues. V gave up 5 bases and J gave up 5 bases; unmatched junction bases: 8. Germline V lookup: CDR1 SGHTA, CDR2 FQGNSA. Complete variable domain (other parts from reference TRBV7-2 and TRBJ1-2): GAGVSQSPSNKVTEKGKDVELRCDPISGHTALYWYRQSLGQGLEFLIYFQGNSAPDKSGLPSDRFSAERTGGSVSTLTIQRTQQEDSAVYLCASSPTGSEYGYTFGSGTRLTVV.

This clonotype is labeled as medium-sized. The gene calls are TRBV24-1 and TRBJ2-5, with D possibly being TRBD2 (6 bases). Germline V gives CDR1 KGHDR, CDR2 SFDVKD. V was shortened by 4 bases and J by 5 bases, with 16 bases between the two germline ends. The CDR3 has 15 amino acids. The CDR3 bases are TGTGCCACCAGTGACCGGAGGGTCTCCAGGGAGACCCAGTACTTC. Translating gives CATSDRRVSRETQYF.

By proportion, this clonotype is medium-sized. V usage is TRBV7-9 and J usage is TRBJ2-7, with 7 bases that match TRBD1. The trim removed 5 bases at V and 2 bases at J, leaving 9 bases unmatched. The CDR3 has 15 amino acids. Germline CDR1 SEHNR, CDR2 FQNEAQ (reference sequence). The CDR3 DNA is TGTGCCAGCAGCGGCCGGGACAGCCTTCCCTACGAGCAGTACTTC. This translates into CASSGRDSLPYEQYF.

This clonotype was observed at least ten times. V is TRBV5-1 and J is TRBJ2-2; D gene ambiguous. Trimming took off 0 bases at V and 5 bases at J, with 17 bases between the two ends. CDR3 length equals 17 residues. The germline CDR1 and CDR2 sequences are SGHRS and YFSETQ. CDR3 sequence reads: CASSLGLAYPPTGELFF. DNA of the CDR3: TGCGCCAGCAGCTTGGGACTGGCTTACCCCCCTACCGGGGAGCTGTTTTTT.

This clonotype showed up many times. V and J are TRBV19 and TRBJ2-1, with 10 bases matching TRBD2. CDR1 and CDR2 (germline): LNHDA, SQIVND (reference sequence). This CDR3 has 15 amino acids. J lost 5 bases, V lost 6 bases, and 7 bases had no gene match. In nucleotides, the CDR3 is TGTGCCAGTAGGCTTAGCGGGGGGCTTCACAATGAGCAGTTCTTC. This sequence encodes CASRLSGGLHNEQFF.

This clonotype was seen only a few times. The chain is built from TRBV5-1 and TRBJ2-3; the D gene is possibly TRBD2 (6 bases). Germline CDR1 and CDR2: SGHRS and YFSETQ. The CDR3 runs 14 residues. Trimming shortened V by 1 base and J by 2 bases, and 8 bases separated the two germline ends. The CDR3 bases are TGCGCCAGCAGCTTGTCGGACTACACAGATACGCAGTATTTT. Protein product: CASSLSDYTDTQYF.

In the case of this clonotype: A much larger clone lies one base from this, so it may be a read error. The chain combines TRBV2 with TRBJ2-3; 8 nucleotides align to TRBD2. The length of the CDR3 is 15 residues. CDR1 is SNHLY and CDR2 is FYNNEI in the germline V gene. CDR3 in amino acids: CDSEDRTSYTDTQYF. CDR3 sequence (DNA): TGTGACAGCGAAGACCGGACTAGCTACACAGATACGCAGTATTTT.

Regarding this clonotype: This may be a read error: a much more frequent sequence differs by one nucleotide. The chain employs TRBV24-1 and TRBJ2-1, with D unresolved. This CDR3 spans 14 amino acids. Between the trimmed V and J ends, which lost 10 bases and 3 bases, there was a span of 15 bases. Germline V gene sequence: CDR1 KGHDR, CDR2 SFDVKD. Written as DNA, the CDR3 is TGTGCCACGAGAGACGGCAGCTACTACAATGAGCAGTTCTTC. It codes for CATRDGSYYNEQFF.

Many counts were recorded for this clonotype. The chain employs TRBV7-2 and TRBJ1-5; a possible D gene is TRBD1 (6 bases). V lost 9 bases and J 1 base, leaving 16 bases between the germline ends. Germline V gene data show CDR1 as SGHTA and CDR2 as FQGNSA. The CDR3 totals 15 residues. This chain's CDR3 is CASRPGGASNQPQHF. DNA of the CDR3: TGTGCCAGTCGACCGGGGGGCGCGAGCAATCAGCCCCAGCATTTT.

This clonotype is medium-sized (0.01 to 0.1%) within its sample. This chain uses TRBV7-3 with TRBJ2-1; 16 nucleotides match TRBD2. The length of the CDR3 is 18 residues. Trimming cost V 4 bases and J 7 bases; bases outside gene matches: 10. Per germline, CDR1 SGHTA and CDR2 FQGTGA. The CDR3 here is CASSSVGLAGGPGNEQFF. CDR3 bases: TGTGCCAGCAGCTCCGTGGGACTAGCGGGAGGGCCAGGGAATGAGCAGTTCTTC.

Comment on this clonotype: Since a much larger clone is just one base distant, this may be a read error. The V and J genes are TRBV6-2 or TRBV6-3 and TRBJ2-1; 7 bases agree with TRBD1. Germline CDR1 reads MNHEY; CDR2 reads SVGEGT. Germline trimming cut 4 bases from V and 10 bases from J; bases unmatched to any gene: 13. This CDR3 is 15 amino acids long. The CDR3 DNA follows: TGTGCCAGCAGTTCCCGGGACAGCTACCCTGGGGAGCAGTTCTTC. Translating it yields CASSSRDSYPGEQFF.

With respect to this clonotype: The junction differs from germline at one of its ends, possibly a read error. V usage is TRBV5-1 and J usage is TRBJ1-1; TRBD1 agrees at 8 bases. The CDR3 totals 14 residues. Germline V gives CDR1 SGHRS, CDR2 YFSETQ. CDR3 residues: CASSLTGVNTEAFF. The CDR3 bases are TGTGCCAGCAGTTTGACAGGGGTGAACACTGAAGCTTTCTTT.

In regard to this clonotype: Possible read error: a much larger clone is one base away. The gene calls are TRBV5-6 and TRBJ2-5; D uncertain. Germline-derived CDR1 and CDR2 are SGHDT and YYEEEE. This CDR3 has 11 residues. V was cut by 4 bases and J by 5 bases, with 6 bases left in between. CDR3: CASSVSETQYF. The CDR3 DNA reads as TGTGCCAGCAGCGTGTCCGAGACCCAGTACTTC.

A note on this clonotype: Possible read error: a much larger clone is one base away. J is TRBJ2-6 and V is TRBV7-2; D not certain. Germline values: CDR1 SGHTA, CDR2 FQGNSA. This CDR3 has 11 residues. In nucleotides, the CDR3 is TGTGCCGGCAGCGATATTGACGTCCTGACTTTC. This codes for CAGSDIDVLTF. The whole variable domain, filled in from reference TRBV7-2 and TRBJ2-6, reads GAGVSQSPSNKVTEKGKDVELRCDPISGHTALYWYRQSLGQGLEFLIYFQGNSAPDKSGLPSDRFSAERTGGSVSTLTIQRTQQEDSAVYLCAGSDIDVLTFGAGSRLTVL.

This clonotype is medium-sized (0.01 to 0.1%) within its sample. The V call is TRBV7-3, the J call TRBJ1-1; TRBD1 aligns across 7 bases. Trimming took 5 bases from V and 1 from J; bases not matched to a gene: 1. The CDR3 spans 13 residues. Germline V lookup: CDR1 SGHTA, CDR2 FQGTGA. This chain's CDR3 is CASSRQGNTEAFF. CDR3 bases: TGTGCCAGCAGCCGACAGGGGAACACTGAAGCTTTCTTT.

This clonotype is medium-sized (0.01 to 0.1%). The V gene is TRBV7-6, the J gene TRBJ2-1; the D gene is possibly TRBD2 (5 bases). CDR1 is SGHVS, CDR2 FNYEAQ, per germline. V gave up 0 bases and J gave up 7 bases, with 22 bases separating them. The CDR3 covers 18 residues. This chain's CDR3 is CASSLAGPTRVLGNEQFF. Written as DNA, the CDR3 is TGTGCCAGCAGCTTAGCGGGTCCCACTAGGGTCCTCGGGAATGAGCAGTTCTTC.

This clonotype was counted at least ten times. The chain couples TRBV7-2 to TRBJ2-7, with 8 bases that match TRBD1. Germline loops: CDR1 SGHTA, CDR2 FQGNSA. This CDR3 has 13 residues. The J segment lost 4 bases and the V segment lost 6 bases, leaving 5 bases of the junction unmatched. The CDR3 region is CASSSNRGYEQYF. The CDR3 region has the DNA TGTGCCAGCAGTTCCAACAGGGGGTACGAGCAGTACTTC.

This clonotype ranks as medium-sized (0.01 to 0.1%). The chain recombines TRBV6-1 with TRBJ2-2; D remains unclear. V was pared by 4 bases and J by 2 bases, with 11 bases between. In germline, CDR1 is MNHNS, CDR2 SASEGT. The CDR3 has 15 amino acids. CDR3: CASSGWGLNTGELFF. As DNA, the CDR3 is TGTGCCAGCAGTGGTTGGGGTCTTAACACCGGGGAGCTGTTTTTT.

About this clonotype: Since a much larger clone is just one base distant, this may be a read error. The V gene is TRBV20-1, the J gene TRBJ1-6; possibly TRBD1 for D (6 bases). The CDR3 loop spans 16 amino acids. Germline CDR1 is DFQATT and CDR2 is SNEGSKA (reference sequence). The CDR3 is CSATGSGGARNSPRHF. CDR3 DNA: TGCAGTGCTACCGGCTCGGGGGGGGCGAGAAATTCACCCCGCCACTTT.

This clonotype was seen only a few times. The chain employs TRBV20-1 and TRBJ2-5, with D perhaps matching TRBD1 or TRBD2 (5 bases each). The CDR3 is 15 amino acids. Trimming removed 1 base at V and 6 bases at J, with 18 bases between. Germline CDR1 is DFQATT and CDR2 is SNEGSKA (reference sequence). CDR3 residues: CSARVGRDRVQTQYF. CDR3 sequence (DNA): TGCAGTGCTAGAGTGGGACGAGACAGAGTGCAGACCCAGTACTTC.

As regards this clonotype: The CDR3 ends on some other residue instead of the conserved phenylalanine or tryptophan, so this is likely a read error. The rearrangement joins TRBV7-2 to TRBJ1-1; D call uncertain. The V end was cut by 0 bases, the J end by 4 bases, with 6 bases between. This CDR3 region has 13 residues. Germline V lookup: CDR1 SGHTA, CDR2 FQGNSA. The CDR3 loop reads CASSLAMSTEAFP. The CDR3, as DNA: TGTGCCAGCAGCTTAGCGATGAGCACTGAAGCTTTCCCT.

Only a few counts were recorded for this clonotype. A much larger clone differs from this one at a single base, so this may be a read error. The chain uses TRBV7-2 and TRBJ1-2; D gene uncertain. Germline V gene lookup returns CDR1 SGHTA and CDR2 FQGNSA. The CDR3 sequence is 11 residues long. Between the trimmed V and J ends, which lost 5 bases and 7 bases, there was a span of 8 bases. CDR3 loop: CASSVVGGYTF. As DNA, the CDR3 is TGTGCCAGCAGCGTAGTAGGTGGCTACACCTTC.

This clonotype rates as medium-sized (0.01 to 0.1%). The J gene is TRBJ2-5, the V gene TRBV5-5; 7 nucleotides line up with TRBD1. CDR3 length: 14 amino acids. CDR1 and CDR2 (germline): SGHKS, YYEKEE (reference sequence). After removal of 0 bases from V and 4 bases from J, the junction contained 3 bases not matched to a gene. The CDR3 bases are TGTGCCAGCAGCTTGGGACAGGGAATAGAGACCCAGTACTTC. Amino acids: CASSLGQGIETQYF. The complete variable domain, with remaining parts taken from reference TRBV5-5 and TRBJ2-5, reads DAGVTQSPTHLIKTRGQQVTLRCSPISGHKSVSWYQQVLGQGPQFIFQYYEKEERGRGNFPDRFSARQFPNYSSELNVNALLLGDSALYLCASSLGQGIETQYFGPGTRLLVL.

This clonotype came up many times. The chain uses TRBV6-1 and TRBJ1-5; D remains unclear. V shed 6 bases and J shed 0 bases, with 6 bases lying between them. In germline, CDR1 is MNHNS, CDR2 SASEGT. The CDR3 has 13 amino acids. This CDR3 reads CASRSGSNQPQHF. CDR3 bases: TGTGCCAGCAGAAGCGGTAGCAATCAGCCCCAGCATTTT.

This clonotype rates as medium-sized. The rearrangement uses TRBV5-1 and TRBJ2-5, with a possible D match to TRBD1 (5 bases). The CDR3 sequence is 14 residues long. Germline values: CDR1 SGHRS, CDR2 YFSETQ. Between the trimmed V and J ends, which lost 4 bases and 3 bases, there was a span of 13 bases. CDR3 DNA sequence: TGCGCCAGCAGCGCGAACAGGATTGAAGAGACCCAGTACTTC. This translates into CASSANRIEETQYF.

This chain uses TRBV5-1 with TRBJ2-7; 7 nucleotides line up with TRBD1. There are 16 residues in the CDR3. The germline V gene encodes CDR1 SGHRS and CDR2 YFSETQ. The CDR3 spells CASHNAGQGDRIAQYF. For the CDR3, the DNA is TGCGCTTCCCACAACGCCGGTCAGGGGGATAGAATAGCGCAGTACTTC.

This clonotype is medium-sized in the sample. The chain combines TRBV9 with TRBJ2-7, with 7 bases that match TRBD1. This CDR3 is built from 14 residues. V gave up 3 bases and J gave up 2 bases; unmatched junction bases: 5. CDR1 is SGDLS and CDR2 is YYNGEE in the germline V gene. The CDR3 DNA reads TGTGCCAGCAGCGGACGGACAGGACCCTACGAGCAGTACTTC. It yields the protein CASSGRTGPYEQYF.

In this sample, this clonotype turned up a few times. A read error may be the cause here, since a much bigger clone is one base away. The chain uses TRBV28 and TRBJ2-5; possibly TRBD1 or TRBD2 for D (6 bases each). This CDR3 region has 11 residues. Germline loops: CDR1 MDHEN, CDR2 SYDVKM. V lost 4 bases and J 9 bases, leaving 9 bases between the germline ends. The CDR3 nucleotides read TGTGCCAGCAGTTCAAGGGGGGCCCAGTACTTC. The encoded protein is CASSSRGAQYF.